What follows are 4 T cell receptor beta chains derived from one specimen sequenced in a study of breast tumors, draining lymph nodes, adjacent tissues. Breast cancer patients provided tissue from their axillary draining lymph nodes. From the multiplex PCR reads, TCRdb called clonotypes with MiXCR, one entry per CDR3 protein. The data hold about 80,000 distinct CDR3 sequences, with around 20% observed a single time. Sequenced sample: axillary lymph node tissue. The receptor source for this set is a female donor with breast cancer. Some clones in this sample may be carry-over from other donors' samples.

This clonotype has more than one count but fewer than ten. This CDR3 reads CASSETGSQPQHF. For the CDR3, the DNA is TGTGCCAGCAGTGAGACAGGCTCCCAGCCCCAGCATTTT. The chain recombines TRBV6-1 with TRBJ1-5; possibly TRBD1 for D (6 bases). The CDR3 runs 13 residues. From germline, CDR1 is MNHNS and CDR2 SASEGT. The germline V and J ends were trimmed by 3 bases and 7 bases, with 10 bases remaining between them.

This clonotype was observed at least ten times. The rearrangement uses TRBV5-1 and TRBJ2-2, with no clear D. The V gene's germline CDR1 is SGHRS and CDR2 YFSETQ. The length of the CDR3 is 14 residues. The V and J ends lost 0 bases and 9 bases respectively, with 12 bases between them. CDR3: CASSLAGEPRELFF. The CDR3 DNA is TGCGCCAGCAGCTTGGCCGGTGAACCCCGGGAGCTGTTTTTT.

This clonotype was counted only a few times. V is TRBV20-1 and J is TRBJ1-1; D possibly corresponds to TRBD1 (5 bases). The germline V gene encodes CDR1 DFQATT and CDR2 SNEGSKA (reference sequence). The CDR3 runs 14 residues. Trimming removed 6 bases at V and 4 bases at J, with 18 bases between. CDR3 nucleotides: TGCAGTGCGGAAGGGGCGGCCCCTGTCACTGAAGCTTTCTTT. Translation: CSAEGAAPVTEAFF.

In this sample, this clonotype turned up many times. The rearrangement uses TRBV4-2 and TRBJ1-5, with a weak D call TRBD1 (5 bases). Germline V gene sequence: CDR1 LGHNA, CDR2 YNFKEQ. The CDR3 sequence is 15 residues long. V lost 2 bases to trimming and J lost 7 bases, with 15 bases between them. The CDR3 DNA sequence: TGTGCCAGCAGCCAACAGGCAGGGACCAAACAGCCCCAGCATTTT. Translated: CASSQQAGTKQPQHF.